This TCR beta chain was documented in a study of identical twins. Study-level points and caveats: Memory repertoires showed no such pattern, whereas abundant cord blood beta clonotypes carried fewer insertions.

In TCRdb, the 5' RACE reads were re-called with MiXCR into one record per CDR3 protein. Of a few hundred thousand distinct CDR3 sequences listed, approximately 14% are singletons. V was trimmed by 10 bases and J by 2 bases, leaving 18 bases between them. The V gene's germline CDR1 is MDHEN and CDR2 SYDVKM. The CDR3 has 14 residues. This clonotype was picked up a small number of times. What it binds is not known. This sample also belongs to another study, concerning yellow fever vaccine responses in identical twins.

The chain employs TRBV28 and TRBJ2-7, with D uncertain. The specimen sequenced was CD4+ T cells sorted from blood. This TCR was recovered from a woman aged 18-29 years in good health. The CDR3 sequence is CAILSGRFAYEQYV. The CDR3 DNA is TGTGCCATCCTTTCGGGTCGGTTTGCCTACGAGCAGTACGTC.